This T cell receptor beta chain stems from a study of regulatory T cells in long-lasting Graves disease. As to time point: newly diagnosed GD, antithyroid drugs for less than 3 months. Extracted RNA from PBMCs served as the source of the TCR library. As regards this clonotype: No antigen is known for it.

Combining iRepertoire HTBI primers with Arm-PCR of CDR3 regions, the authors built TCR beta libraries. TCRdb passed the multiplex PCR reads through MiXCR, listing each CDR3 protein once. In the table there are about 500,000 distinct CDR3 sequences, around 15% of which are singletons. The germline gives CDR1 DFQATT, CDR2 SNEGSKA (reference sequence). The CDR3 sequence is 13 residues long. Trimming cost V 0 bases and J 7 bases; bases outside gene matches: 3. Study observations and caveats: Persistent cases favored TRBV28, TRBJ1-2 and TRBJ2-5.

These same data were also listed under a study on T cells in Graves' hyperthyroidism and ophthalmopathy. That source reports: The hyperthyroidism patients had all been newly diagnosed, and their disease duration was under 2 months. Their ages ranged from 18 to 65 years. Patients were excluded for uncontrolled infection, other autoimmune disease, pregnancy or lactation.

The V call is TRBV20-1, the J call TRBJ2-4; 7 bases are a match to TRBD2. The material was peripheral blood mononuclear cells (PBMCs), obtained at new diagnosis, from a patient treated with antithyroid drugs. The sequence came from a man aged 40-55 years with Graves disease. This CDR3 reads CSAREAGRNIQYF. The CDR3 DNA follows: TGCAGTGCTAGAGAAGCGGGGCGGAACATTCAGTACTTC.